This T cell receptor (beta chain) was observed in a study of blood T cell repertoires in COVID-19. Method: immunoSEQ multiplex PCR; TCRdb's copy keeps in-frame clones and lacks some. The table lists some 200,000 clones, more than 70% of them singletons. Germline V gene data show CDR1 as SGHRS and CDR2 as YFSETQ. The CDR3 has 13 amino acids. V was cut by 0 bases and J by 6 bases, with 9 bases left in between. This sequence originates from a human donor in a cohort sampled during active COVID-19. Specimen: peripheral blood. This rearrangement joins TRBV5-1 to TRBJ2-5; TRBD2 is a possible D gene (5 bases). The CDR3 DNA reads as TGCGCCAGCAGCTTGGCCCCGGGGAAGACCCAGTACTTC. It encodes CASSLAPGKTQYF.